This T cell receptor (beta chain) was sequenced for a study of Graves' ophthalmopathy and Graves' hyperthyroidism (dated by TCRdb to 2016 to 2018). Context from the whole study: Peripheral blood was collected at initial diagnosis, before any treatment. An independent validation cohort comprised around 19 hyperthyroidism patients and over 15 patients who later progressed from hyperthyroidism to ophthalmopathy. In total, 135 blood samples were TCR-sequenced: roughly 45 ophthalmopathy, under 80 hyperthyroidism and roughly 17 hyperthyroidism-to-ophthalmopathy patients. In about six hyperthyroidism patients, the T-cell repertoire of thyroid tissue was compared with the T-cell repertoire of blood. After sampling, hyperthyroidism patients received methimazole starting at 30 mg daily, and ophthalmopathy patients received high-dose intravenous methylprednisolone. To explore V-J signatures that distinguish ophthalmopathy from hyperthyroidism, a discovery set of 100 patients was enrolled, made up of 40 to 45 with ophthalmopathy and around 57 with stable hyperthyroidism. The study used signatures of the TCR beta repertoire to tell Graves' ophthalmopathy apart from Graves' hyperthyroidism and to predict which patients would progress to ophthalmopathy. General study outcomes and caveats: The 13-signature model separated ophthalmopathy from stable hyperthyroidism with 85% to 90% sensitivity and roughly 84% specificity in cross-validation, and 80%/75% in the test set. In validation, the model predicted ophthalmopathy progression with about 71% sensitivity and around 72% specificity; roughly 12 predicted patients were CT-confirmed with GO in a median of approximately six months. Most of the expanded thyroid clonotypes with a frequency above 0.001 were also detected in blood, and it was suggested that the thyroid immune response may be reflected by blood repertoires. No statistical method was used to predetermine the sample size, and group allocation was not hidden from the investigators.

This clonotype turned up a few times. Its antigen is unknown. Per-base qualities were not stored, and no clone one base away is much larger. The germline V gene encodes CDR1 SGHTA and CDR2 FQGNSA. Its CDR3 holds 14 amino acids, cysteine through phenylalanine. The sequence is cut down to CDR3 DNA, 42 bases in frame from base 1. Trimming leaves V shorter by 5 bases and J shorter by 6 bases, with the junction holding 4 bases beyond the gene matches. Hyperthyroidism was defined as stable when no progression to ophthalmopathy occurred within 18 months of follow-up. Patients with hyperthyroidism were aged 18 to 65 years, had been newly diagnosed, and had a disease duration of less than 2 months. Anyone with other autoimmune diseases, uncontrolled infections, pregnancy or lactation was excluded from the study. Clinical symptoms, serum thyroxine, TRAb, thyroid ultrasound and orbital computed tomography formed the basis of the diagnosis. PBMCs were isolated from 7.5 to 10 ml of fresh peripheral blood by Ficoll-Paque density gradient centrifugation. Total RNA was extracted with Trizol reagent and quality-checked on an Agilent 2100 Bioanalyzer.

For repertoire sequencing, the TCR beta CDR3 regions were amplified from RNA transcripts. HTBI primers and the Qiagen OneStep RT-PCR kit were used in a first-round RT-PCR, which was followed by a second-round multiplex PCR, size selection and purification. Libraries were sequenced paired-end with 100 bp reads on an Illumina HiSeq2000. Processing in the source paper ran as follows. SOAPnuke was used to process the reads, removing any read that contained adapters or uncalled bases, had a mean Phred below 15, or lacked an exact match to the constant primer or identifier. High-quality paired reads were merged with COPE v1.2.5. Each unique nucleotide sequence was treated as a clonotype, and MiTCR v1.1 was used to align the clonotypes to the IMGT TRB V, D and J references. The analysis was limited to V-J combinations with a frequency above 0.0001, which together covered around 99% of the repertoires. For each V-J combination, a TCR clonal expansion and chaos score was defined as F50 clonal expansion divided by the chaos observed in the TCRdist matrix. Welch's t-statistics and random forest were used to reduce the features to about a dozen V-J combinations, which were then used as input to a naive Bayes classifier. The similarity between thyroid and blood repertoires was quantified using the Morisita-Horn index. TCRdb itself trimmed the public reads at Q25 with fastp, ran MiXCR and retained productive beta chains. Rows are combined by CDR3 protein, so each entry shows the most common genes and DNA. The V and J calls were determined by TCRdb, not by the authors. The table for this sample lists more than 300,000 distinct CDR3 sequences; roughly 15% of them were counted only once. Roughly 2.3% of the sample comes from the top ten.

This receptor was identified in an adult woman with stable Graves' hyperthyroidism. Recombination linked TRBV7-2 to TRBJ2-7, with TRBD2 identical over 13 junction bases. Sequencing was carried out using peripheral blood. The CDR3 has the sequence CASSLGLAGSEQYF. The DNA reads as follows: TGTGCCAGCAGCCTGGGACTAGCGGGGAGCGAGCAGTACTTC.